The T cell receptor (beta chain) under discussion was sequenced for a study of blood T cell repertoires in COVID-19. TCRdb's table, derived via immunoSEQ multiplex PCR, lists solely in-frame clones and lacks some. The repertoire holds approximately 250,000 clones, with approximately 86% as singletons. The CDR3 has 14 residues. Trimming removed 1 base from V and 6 bases from J; junction bases left unmatched: 5. Germline lookup yields CDR1 SGHRS and CDR2 YFSETQ. The sequence came from a human donor in a cohort sampled during active COVID-19. The chain employs TRBV5-1 and TRBJ1-2; 8 positions match TRBD1. The sequenced material came from peripheral blood. CDR3 sequence reads: CASSLQGAGNGYTF. The CDR3, as DNA: TGCGCCAGCAGCTTGCAGGGGGCAGGAAATGGCTACACCTTC.